These 14 T cell receptor beta chains originate from one sample sequenced in a study of identical twins. TCRdb analysed the 5' RACE reads with MiXCR anew, one entry per CDR3 protein. The table includes 280,000 or so distinct CDR3 sequences, roughly 8.6% detected once. These data were also reused for a study on yellow fever vaccine responses in identical twins.

Sequencing was done on a sample of memory (CD45RO+) T cells sorted from blood. The receptor source for this set is a woman aged 18-29 years in good health.

There are a few counts of this clonotype. The chain combines TRBV20-1 with TRBJ1-1; no clear D. Germline CDR1 reads DFQATT; CDR2 reads SNEGSKA (reference sequence). The CDR3 runs 11 residues. Trimming pared 4 bases from V and 5 bases from J, leaving 8 bases between. In DNA, the CDR3 is TGCAGTGCTACCAAAGAAACTGAAGCTTTCTTT. It is translated as CSATKETEAFF.

This clonotype has only a few counts. This sequence joins TRBV10-3 and TRBJ2-1; tentatively, D is TRBD1 (6 bases). The V end was cut by 2 bases, the J end by 6 bases, with 8 bases between. This CDR3 spans 13 amino acids. Germline CDR1 is ENHRY and CDR2 is SYGVKD. The CDR3 reads CAISETGPNEQFF. For the CDR3, the DNA is TGTGCCATCAGTGAGACAGGGCCCAATGAGCAGTTCTTC.

This clonotype has just a few counts. The chain joins TRBV2 to TRBJ1-4; the D gene is possibly TRBD1 (5 bases). Per germline, CDR1 SNHLY and CDR2 FYNNEI. The germline V and J ends were trimmed by 6 bases and 6 bases, with 17 bases remaining between them. There are 15 residues in the CDR3. The CDR3 sequence: CASSLTTDQDEKLFF. The CDR3 nucleotides read TGTGCCAGCAGCCTGACGACAGATCAGGATGAAAAACTGTTTTTT.

This clonotype has a count of ten or more. The CDR3 spells CASSLSRAENQPQHF. In nucleotides, the CDR3 is TGTGCCAGCAGTTTATCCAGGGCAGAAAATCAGCCCCAGCATTTT. The rearrangement uses TRBV12-3 or TRBV12-4 and TRBJ1-5; perhaps TRBD1 as D (5 bases). Trimming took off 2 bases at V and 4 bases at J, with 12 bases between the two ends. There are 15 residues in the CDR3.

This clonotype occurred a few times. The rearrangement joins TRBV6-1 to TRBJ2-1, with TRBD1 matching over 12 bases. CDR3 length equals 15 residues. Germline-derived CDR1 and CDR2 are MNHNS and SASEGT. The V and J ends lost 6 bases and 10 bases, in that order; junction bases with no gene match: 10. CDR3 loop: CASRVTGQGAQEQFF. In DNA form, the CDR3 reads TGTGCCAGCAGGGTAACGGGACAGGGGGCGCAGGAGCAGTTCTTC.

This clonotype was found many times. The V gene is TRBV3-1, the J gene TRBJ1-1; D is possibly TRBD1 (5 bases). Germline V CDR1 and CDR2: LGHDT, YNNKEL (reference sequence). Deletions cut 3 bases from V and 5 bases from J, with 10 bases between. The CDR3 spans 13 residues. Here the CDR3 reads CASSHGRGTEAFF. CDR3 bases: TGTGCCAGCAGCCATGGAAGGGGAACTGAAGCTTTCTTT. The full variable domain, its missing parts supplied by reference TRBV3-1 and TRBJ1-1, is DTAVSQTPKYLVTQMGNDKSIKCEQNLGHDTMYWYKQDSKKFLKIMFSYNNKELIINETVPNRFSPKSPDKAHLNLHINSLELGDSAVYFCASSHGRGTEAFFGQGTRLTVV.

There are many counts of this clonotype. CDR3 DNA sequence: TGTGCCAGCAGCAGCCCGACAGGGCCATCAGGTGAGCAGTTCTTC. This sequence encodes CASSSPTGPSGEQFF. The rearrangement uses TRBV3-1 and TRBJ2-1, with 7 bases identical to TRBD1. CDR1 is LGHDT, CDR2 YNNKEL, per germline (reference sequence). CDR3 length: 15 amino acids. J was trimmed by 9 bases and V by 5 bases; bases with no gene match: 13.

The rearrangement uses TRBV10-3 and TRBJ2-1, with 10 bases lining up with TRBD2. Losses at the gene ends were 2 bases for V and 3 bases for J; bases not matched to a gene: 10. The CDR3 extends over 18 amino acids. Per germline, CDR1 ENHRY and CDR2 SYGVKD. CDR3 bases: TGTGCCATCAGTGAGCCCACTATAGCGGGAGGCATCTACAATGAGCAGTTCTTC. This sequence encodes CAISEPTIAGGIYNEQFF.

V is TRBV12-3 or TRBV12-4 and J is TRBJ1-5; possible D gene TRBD1, 5 bases. V lost 3 bases and J 7 bases, leaving 16 bases between the germline ends. The CDR3 spans 15 residues. CDR3 bases: TGTGCCAGCAGTTTGCACACAGGTTCTGGGCAGCCCCAGCATTTT. It encodes CASSLHTGSGQPQHF.

Details on this clonotype: One junction end disagrees with the germline gene, perhaps due to a read error. The V call is TRBV7-3, the J call TRBJ2-3; D unclear. Germline V gene lookup returns CDR1 SGHTA and CDR2 FQGTGA. CDR3 length equals 15 residues. CDR3 DNA sequence: TGTGCCAGCAGCTTAGGGCCGTCCAGCACAAATACGCAGTATTTT. Protein: CASSLGPSSTNTQYF.

This clonotype has at least ten counts. This rearrangement joins TRBV12-3 or TRBV12-4 to TRBJ2-2, with D perhaps matching TRBD1 (6 bases). This CDR3 has 16 amino acids. Trimming pared 2 bases from V and 2 bases from J, leaving 12 bases between. The CDR3 sequence: CASSLLAGVNTGELFF. Here the CDR3 DNA reads TGTGCCAGCAGTTTATTGGCAGGGGTAAACACCGGGGAGCTGTTTTTT.

The genes are TRBV29-1 and TRBJ2-5; unclear D gene. Trimming removed 4 bases from V and 5 bases from J, with 11 bases in between. The CDR3 loop spans 12 amino acids. The germline gives CDR1 SQVTM, CDR2 ANQGSEA. The CDR3 DNA follows: TGCAGCGTTGGGGCAAGGATTGAGACCCAGTACTTC. This encodes CSVGARIETQYF.

The rearrangement uses TRBV7-8 and TRBJ1-3; D gene ambiguous. Germline V lookup: CDR1 SGHVS, CDR2 FQNEAQ. V lost 1 base, J lost 5 bases, and 12 bases lay in between. The CDR3 sequence is 15 residues long. Here the CDR3 reads CASSLDHRPRNTIYF. In nucleotides, the CDR3 is TGTGCCAGCAGCTTAGATCATCGACCTCGAAACACCATATATTTT.

This clonotype was recorded many times. The V and J genes are TRBV15 and TRBJ1-1; 7 nucleotides align to TRBD1. The CDR3 consists of 15 residues. V was clipped by 1 base and J by 11 bases; unmatched bases: 13. Germline V gives CDR1 LNHNV, CDR2 YYDKDF (reference sequence). CDR3 region: CATSRGAGGAPGAFF. CDR3 bases: TGTGCCACCAGCAGAGGGGCAGGGGGAGCCCCTGGGGCTTTCTTT. The variable domain in full, completed from reference TRBV15 and TRBJ1-1, reads DAMVIQNPRYQVTQFGKPVTLSCSQTLNHNVMYWYQQKSSQAPKLLFHYYDKDFNNEADTPDNFQSRRPNTSFCFLDIRSPGLGDTAMYLCATSRGAGGAPGAFFGQGTRLTVV.